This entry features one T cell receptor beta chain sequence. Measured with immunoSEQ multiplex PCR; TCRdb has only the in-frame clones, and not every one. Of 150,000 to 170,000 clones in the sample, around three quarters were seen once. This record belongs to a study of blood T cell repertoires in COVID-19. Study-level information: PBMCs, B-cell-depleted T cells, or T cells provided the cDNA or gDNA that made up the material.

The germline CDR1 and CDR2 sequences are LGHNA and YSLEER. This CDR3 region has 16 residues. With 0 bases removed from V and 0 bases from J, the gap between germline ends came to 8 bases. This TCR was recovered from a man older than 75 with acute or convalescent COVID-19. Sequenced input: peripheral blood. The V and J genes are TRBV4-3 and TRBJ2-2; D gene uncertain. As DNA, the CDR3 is TGCGCCAGCAGCCAAGATGGGCAAGCGAACACCGGGGAGCTGTTTTTT. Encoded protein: CASSQDGQANTGELFF.